The rows below give T cell receptor beta chains drawn from one sample of a study of T cell responses to AZD1222 COVID-19 vaccine. TCRdb's table, derived via immunoSEQ multiplex PCR, lists solely in-frame clones and lacks some. Of around 160,000 clones listed, around nine tenths are singletons. Source: peripheral blood, taken on day 0 of AZD1222 vaccination. The receptors were sampled from an adult in good health. The CDR3 runs from the conserved cysteine through the conserved F or W. Each record gives: V gene, J gene, CDR3 protein.

>TRBV12-3/TRBV12-4|TRBJ2-7
CASSLQDSYEQYF
>TRBV19|TRBJ1-2
CASSTPNRHGYTF
>TRBV3-1/TRBV3-2|TRBJ2-7
CASSPYRPSSYEQYF
>TRBV28|TRBJ2-2
CASSSTGLDTGELFF
>TRBV28|TRBJ1-1
CASSSGITEAFF
>TRBV5-5|TRBJ1-4
CASSLAGGEKLFF
>TRBV28|TRBJ1-6
CASSSGQGRSPLHF
>TRBV6-5|TRBJ2-7
CATNRGVLSEQYF
>TRBV3-1/TRBV3-2|TRBJ1-2
CASSPRGDYGYTF
>TRBV24-1|TRBJ2-7
CATSDGDRGGEQYF
>TRBV30|TRBJ2-7
CAWSASGTNYEQYF
>TRBV3-1/TRBV3-2|TRBJ2-1
CASSQNTGRPYNEQFF
>TRBV7-9|TRBJ1-4
CATQGGYGNEKLFF
>TRBV24-1|TRBJ1-2
CATSGVQGARGYGYTF
>TRBV5-1|TRBJ2-5
CASSPQYLPQETQYF
>TRBV9|TRBJ2-3
CASSAQQGAGTDTQYF
>TRBV27|TRBJ2-7
CASTQVRGGSYEQYF
>TRBV30|TRBJ2-7
CAWSVVGYEQYF
>TRBV10-3|TRBJ1-4
CAIRSREEEKLFF
>TRBV15|TRBJ2-5
CATSRVGGETQYF
>TRBV19|TRBJ2-7
CATSDAVPYEQYF
>TRBV18|TRBJ2-7
CASSPGTGGEGEQYF
>TRBV4-3|TRBJ2-1
CASSQDGRAVSYNEQFF
>TRBV20-1|TRBJ1-2
CSASKGRDYGYTF
>TRBV13|TRBJ2-3
CASSYKTGYRETDTQYF
>TRBV2|TRBJ2-3
CASNSPGLETDTQYF
>TRBV2|TRBJ1-6
CASRPTGGQDSPLHF
>TRBV28|TRBJ1-5
CASSPPGSPQHF
>TRBV5-1|TRBJ2-6
CASSSTGRGSGANVLTF
>TRBV6-2/TRBV6-3|TRBJ2-7
CASSGYIPTSGRPYSYEQYF
>TRBV6-2/TRBV6-3|TRBJ2-5
CASSYVFLQETQYF
>TRBV30|TRBJ1-2
CAWTGRGSTYGYTF
>TRBV6-2/TRBV6-3|TRBJ2-2
CASSEAGGPPGELFF
>TRBV6-2/TRBV6-3|TRBJ1-4
CASSIPGLPHEKLFF
>TRBV27|TRBJ1-2
CASSLAAGPGYTF
>TRBV27|TRBJ2-7
CASSLARDPYEQYF
>TRBV11-3|TRBJ1-6
CASSLVGGGCYNSPLHF
>TRBV19|TRBJ2-2
CASSRPLYAGELFF
>TRBV5-6|TRBJ2-2
CASSFGLAGNTGELFF
>TRBV4-2|TRBJ2-7
CASSQDGQGVRFEQYF
>TRBV7-8|TRBJ1-1
CASSVGGWNTEAFF
>TRBV30|TRBJ2-7
CAWSVTDYEQYF
>TRBV3-1/TRBV3-2|TRBJ2-7
CASSQAVAPPYEQYF
>TRBV7-2|TRBJ2-5
CASSVSGPSGQETQYF
>TRBV5-1|TRBJ2-4
CASSHRDNKNIQYF
>TRBV7-2|TRBJ1-5
CASSLSFGGNQPQHF
>TRBV14|TRBJ2-7
CASSQGQGAYEQYF
>TRBV6-5|TRBJ2-7
CASSYGVGTTYEQYF
>TRBV20-1|TRBJ1-1
CSAAHGTEAFF
>TRBV25-1|TRBJ2-7
CASSPGTAPYEQYF
>TRBV11-2|TRBJ1-6
CASSYQDSPLHF
>TRBV28|TRBJ1-3
CASSSHRDTIYF
>TRBV15|TRBJ1-4
CATSRDRGQGASNEKLFF
>TRBV25-1|TRBJ2-3
CASSEPGLRQADTQYF
>TRBV27|TRBJ1-1
CASSPRLRQGGNTEAFF
>TRBV3-1/TRBV3-2|TRBJ2-1
CASSQEGGTSHFNEQFF
>TRBV5-4|TRBJ1-6
CASSLGGANSPLHF